Below, 21 T cell receptor beta chains from the same sample are listed, as sequenced in a study of shared T cell receptors in the human thymus. Measured with immunoSEQ multiplex PCR; TCRdb has only the in-frame clones, and not every one. The table lists hundreds of thousands of clones, around nine tenths of them singletons. This sample was also put to use in a study of human thymus T cells.

The sequenced sample consisted of thymocytes. These receptor sequences come from a boy under two years old with a congenital heart defect.

This clone was detected once. The J gene is TRBJ2-2, the V gene TRBV11-1; 13 positions match TRBD2. The CDR3 sequence is 19 residues long. In germline, CDR1 is SGHAT, CDR2 FQDESV (reference sequence). V shed 5 bases and J 4 bases; nucleotides not matched to a gene: 13. The CDR3 DNA is TGTGCCAGCAGCACCGGACTAGCGGGAGAAAGTTTGGGCACCGGGGAGCTGTTTTTT. Translation: CASSTGLAGESLGTGELFF.

The chain uses TRBV13 and TRBJ2-5; TRBD2 aligns across 10 bases. Germline trimming cut 6 bases from V and 1 base from J; bases unmatched to any gene: 11. This CDR3 comprises 17 residues. Germline CDR1 is PRHDT and CDR2 is FYEKMQ (reference sequence). DNA for the CDR3: TGTGCCAGCAGTGGCCCTAGCGGGAGTGAGGCCCAAGAGACCCAGTACTTC. It is translated as CASSGPSGSEAQETQYF.

This rearrangement joins TRBV28 to TRBJ2-1; the D is unclear. Trimming cost V 4 bases and J 1 base, with 17 bases left between them. CDR3 length: 17 residues. Germline assignment: CDR1 MDHEN and CDR2 SYDVKM. The CDR3 bases are TGTGCCAGCAGTTCCTCGGTCCCTATTTCTTCCTACAATGAGCAGTTCTTC. Residues: CASSSSVPISSYNEQFF.

This chain uses TRBV6-1 with TRBJ2-3; TRBD1 might be the D (5 bases). This CDR3 has 18 residues. The germline V and J ends were trimmed by 1 base and 6 bases, with 23 bases remaining between them. The germline gives CDR1 MNHNS, CDR2 SASEGT. CDR3 coding DNA: TGTGCCAGCAGTGAAGGAAACAGGAGTAGAATTTATAAGGATACGCAGTATTTT. Encoded protein: CASSEGNRSRIYKDTQYF.

This chain links TRBV7-9 with TRBJ1-2, with 9 bases aligning to TRBD1. Germline CDR1 and CDR2: SEHNR and FQNEAQ (reference sequence). CDR3 length equals 19 residues. V gave up 5 bases and J gave up 4 bases; unmatched junction bases: 20. DNA of the CDR3: TGTGCCAGCAGCGGACCAACAGACAGGGGGAGCGAGCGGGTCTATGGCTACACCTTC. Residues: CASSGPTDRGSERVYGYTF.

The chain combines TRBV6-4 with TRBJ2-1; D possibly corresponds to TRBD2 (5 bases). Trimming shortened V by 3 bases and J by 0 bases, and 12 bases separated the two germline ends. The CDR3 length is 16 residues. Germline lookup yields CDR1 MRHNA and CDR2 SNTAGT. In DNA, the CDR3 is TGTGCCAGCAGTGATTCCACGGGGAGCTCCTACAATGAGCAGTTCTTC. This translates into CASSDSTGSSYNEQFF.

CDR3 sequence reads: CASSPLSGKDTQYF. The CDR3 DNA is TGTGCCAGCAGCCCGCTTAGCGGGAAAGATACGCAGTATTTT. The chain has TRBV4-2 and TRBJ2-3; 8 positions agree with TRBD2. Germline CDR1 reads LGHNA; CDR2 reads YNFKEQ. The ends lost 4 bases at V and 5 bases at J; junction bases unmatched: 5. The CDR3 extends over 14 amino acids.

This clone was detected once. The rearrangement uses TRBV5-1 and TRBJ1-6; 7 bases line up with TRBD1. The CDR3 consists of 14 residues. Germline V CDR1 and CDR2: SGHRS, YFSETQ. V lost 1 base, J lost 10 bases, and 5 bases stayed unmatched. The CDR3 bases are TGCGCCAGCAGCTTGAGGCAGGGGGGCTCACCCCTCCACTTT. Its protein is CASSLRQGGSPLHF.

The chain carries TRBV15 and TRBJ2-7; 7 nucleotides agree with TRBD1. V gave up 6 bases and J gave up 6 bases; unmatched junction bases: 8. The CDR3 has 13 amino acids. CDR1 is LNHNV, CDR2 YYDKDF, per germline (reference sequence). The CDR3 DNA sequence: TGTGCCACCAGGACAGGGACCCTCCCCGAGCAGTACTTC. Its translation: CATRTGTLPEQYF.

The chain joins TRBV4-3 to TRBJ2-3; 7 bases align to TRBD2. The CDR3 runs 19 residues. With V trimmed by 3 bases and J by 2 bases, 17 bases remained unmatched. Germline V lookup: CDR1 LGHNA, CDR2 YSLEER. CDR3 region: CASSQLTSRTSGHTDTQYF. The CDR3 bases are TGCGCCAGCAGCCAGTTAACCTCTCGGACTAGTGGCCACACAGATACGCAGTATTTT.

The chain carries TRBV28 and TRBJ2-7; 14 nucleotides line up with TRBD2. The germline V gene encodes CDR1 MDHEN and CDR2 SYDVKM. V dropped 6 bases and J dropped 0; count of bases not matched to a gene: 10. The CDR3 is made up of 18 amino acids. CDR3 nucleotide sequence: TGTGCCAGCAGCACTGGACTAGCGGGAGGAGGGGGCTCCTACGAGCAGTACTTC. Protein sequence: CASSTGLAGGGGSYEQYF.

The CDR3 DNA reads as TGTGCCAGCAGTCAGGGACTAGCCTACAATGAGCAGTTCTTC. It is translated as CASSQGLAYNEQFF. The chain is built from TRBV28 and TRBJ2-1, with TRBD2 matching over 8 bases. This CDR3 contains 14 residues. CDR1 is MDHEN and CDR2 is SYDVKM in the germline V gene. Trimming took 5 bases from V and 2 from J; bases not matched to a gene: 2.

The V and J genes are TRBV6-4 and TRBJ2-5; TRBD2 aligns across 10 bases. The ends lost 3 bases at V and 3 bases at J; junction bases unmatched: 7. Germline CDR1 reads MRHNA; CDR2 reads SNTAGT. CDR3 length: 16 residues. The CDR3 is CASSEESGRGEETQYF. For the CDR3, the DNA is TGTGCCAGCAGTGAAGAGAGCGGGAGGGGCGAAGAGACCCAGTACTTC.

The rearrangement uses TRBV6-5 and TRBJ2-3, with D tentatively TRBD2 (6 bases). The CDR3 is made up of 14 amino acids. In germline, CDR1 is MNHEY, CDR2 SVGAGI. Trimming removed 7 bases at V and 3 bases at J, with 14 bases between. CDR3 in DNA: TGTGCCAGCAATCCGGGACTGCAAACAGATACGCAGTATTTT. This codes for CASNPGLQTDTQYF.

This clone has just one count. The gene calls are TRBV7-6 and TRBJ1-4; D might be TRBD1 (5 bases). The germline V gene has CDR1 SGHVS and CDR2 FNYEAQ. Trimming pared 4 bases from V and 3 bases from J, leaving 9 bases between. The CDR3 totals 14 residues. Here the CDR3 reads CASSSGVANEKLFF. In DNA form, the CDR3 reads TGTGCCAGCAGCTCGGGGGTTGCTAATGAAAAACTGTTTTTT.

The V and J genes are TRBV4-2 and TRBJ2-5, with 9 nucleotides matching TRBD2. CDR1 is LGHNA, CDR2 YNFKEQ, per germline. Trimming removed 1 base from V and 2 bases from J; junction bases left unmatched: 5. The CDR3 runs to 16 residues. The DNA of the CDR3 is TGTGCCAGCAGCCAAGGGGGACTAGCAGTTCAAGAGACCCAGTACTTC. Encoded protein: CASSQGGLAVQETQYF.

This chain links TRBV25-1 with TRBJ2-1; 7 bases agree with TRBD1. The V and J ends lost 4 bases and 3 bases, in that order; junction bases with no gene match: 12. This CDR3 is built from 17 residues. In germline, CDR1 is MGHDK, CDR2 SYGVNS. CDR3 coding DNA: TGTGCCAGCAGTGGCCTCCCACAGGGGAGACTCTACAATGAGCAGTTCTTC. It yields the protein CASSGLPQGRLYNEQFF. The whole variable domain, remainder taken from reference TRBV25-1 and TRBJ2-1, is EADIYQTPRYLVIGTGKKITLECSQTMGHDKMYWYQQDPGMELHLIHYSYGVNSTEKGDLSSESTVSRIRTEHFPLTLESARPSHTSQYLCASSGLPQGRLYNEQFFGPGTRLTVL.

The J gene is TRBJ2-5, the V gene TRBV6-1; 7 bases match TRBD2. The CDR3 consists of 12 residues. V trimming: 7 bases; J trimming: 11 bases; junction bases outside the gene matches: 10. CDR1 and CDR2 (germline): MNHNS, SASEGT. The CDR3 DNA reads as TGTGCCAGCAAAGCGGGAATTTTGCTACAGTACTTC. This sequence encodes CASKAGILLQYF.

This chain links TRBV7-9 with TRBJ2-7, with D possibly matching TRBD2 (6 bases). The CDR3 has 14 residues. Deletions cut 4 bases from V and 3 bases from J, with 13 bases between. Germline V lookup: CDR1 SEHNR, CDR2 FQNEAQ (reference sequence). The CDR3 spells CASSWRADGYEQYF. The CDR3 bases are TGTGCCAGCAGCTGGAGGGCCGACGGCTACGAGCAGTACTTC. The whole variable domain, remainder taken from reference TRBV7-9 and TRBJ2-7, is DTGVSQNPRHKITKRGQNVTFRCDPISEHNRLYWYRQTLGQGPEFLTYFQNEAQLEKSRLLSDRFSAERPKGSFSTLEIQRTEQGDSAMYLCASSWRADGYEQYFGPGTRLTVT.

A few counts support this clone. The chain employs TRBV6-1 and TRBJ1-1; D perhaps matches TRBD1 (6 bases). The V gene's germline CDR1 is MNHNS and CDR2 SASEGT. Trimming stripped 6 bases from V and 5 bases from J, with 19 bases between. The CDR3 is 15 residues long. CDR3 coding DNA: TGTGCCAGCAGCCCTGGTGGGCAGGGGCGGACTGAAGCTTTCTTT. It translates to CASSPGGQGRTEAFF.

The chain combines TRBV25-1 with TRBJ2-1, with TRBD2 matching over 12 bases. The CDR3 loop spans 18 amino acids. CDR1 is MGHDK and CDR2 is SYGVNS in the germline V gene. With 4 bases clipped from V and 3 bases from J, the junction kept 10 bases outside the gene matches. The DNA of the CDR3 is TGTGCCAGCAGTGGACGACTAGCGGGAGTCGACTACTACAATGAGCAGTTCTTC. Translated: CASSGRLAGVDYYNEQFF.